Each of the 15 T cell receptor beta chains below was sequenced from the same sample in a study of post-analysis software for immune sequencing data. General study points: Included in a set of a handful of TRBV segments more frequent in patients than controls were TRBV5-6, TRBV5-1 and TRBV20-1.

Each TCR beta cDNA library carried unique molecular identifiers. Via MiXCR, TCRdb re-called the PCR reads, giving one row per CDR3 protein. The sample consists of about 170,000 distinct CDR3 sequences, approximately 30% of them appearing once. The antigens these receptors bind are not known. The sample consisted of blood. The receptors stem from a girl aged 5 to 17 with multiple sclerosis.

The rearrangement uses TRBV20-1 and TRBJ1-6; D remains unclear. The germline CDR1 and CDR2 sequences are DFQATT and SNEGSKA (reference sequence). Trimming removed 3 bases from V and 3 bases from J, with 12 bases in between. There are 15 residues in the CDR3. In DNA form, the CDR3 reads TGCAGTGCTAGGTCACCGAACTTCTATAATTCACCCCTCCACTTT. This sequence encodes CSARSPNFYNSPLHF.

A note on this clonotype: A read error may be the cause here, since a much bigger clone is one base away. The chain uses TRBV12-3 or TRBV12-4 and TRBJ2-1; 8 nucleotides match TRBD1. The J call may not be correct, given that the DNA end is closer to TRBJ2-7. The CDR3 consists of 15 residues. CDR3 amino acids: CAGSARTGITYEQYF. CDR3 nucleotides: TGTGCCGGCAGTGCTCGGACAGGGATTACCTACGAGCAGTACTTC.

With respect to this clonotype: Germline and junction disagree at one end, which may indicate a read error. This chain joins TRBV7-2 and TRBJ2-1; TRBD2 aligns across 10 bases. CDR3 length equals 15 residues. From germline, CDR1 is SGHTA and CDR2 FQGNSA. The CDR3, as DNA: TGTGCCAGCAGCTCTAGCGGGAGCTCCTGCAATGAGCAGTTCTTC. Encoded protein: CASSSSGSSCNEQFF. Full variable domain (missing parts from reference TRBV7-2 and TRBJ2-1): GAGVSQSPSNKVTEKGKDVELRCDPISGHTALYWYRQSLGQGLEFLIYFQGNSAPDKSGLPSDRFSAERTGGSVSTLTIQRTQQEDSAVYLCASSSSGSSCNEQFFGPGTRLTVL.

In regard to this clonotype: Given a much more abundant clone one base away, this may be a read error. The chain uses TRBV5-1 and TRBJ2-7, with D unclear. Germline-derived CDR1 and CDR2 are SGHRS and YFSETQ. V gave up 0 bases and J gave up 3 bases, with 7 bases separating them. This CDR3 region has 13 residues. The CDR3 DNA sequence: TGCGCCAGCAGCTTGGATGATGGCTACGAGCAGTACTTC. As protein: CASSLDDGYEQYF.

V gene TRBV5-6 combines with J gene TRBJ1-6; no clear D gene. The CDR3 consists of 13 residues. V lost 4 bases to trimming and J lost 9 bases, with 11 bases between them. Germline V lookup: CDR1 SGHDT, CDR2 YYEEEE. CDR3 residues: CASSPRLVSPLHF. The CDR3, as DNA: TGTGCCAGCAGCCCACGACTGGTTTCACCCCTCCACTTT.

The chain couples TRBV7-9 to TRBJ1-2; TRBD1 might be the D (5 bases). The V and J ends lost 2 bases and 2 bases respectively, with 18 bases between them. The CDR3 is made up of 17 amino acids. Germline CDR1 and CDR2: SEHNR and FQNEAQ (reference sequence). The CDR3 loop reads CASSLQGGLRGNYGYTF. CDR3 coding DNA: TGTGCCAGCAGCTTACAGGGAGGGCTTCGGGGAAACTATGGCTACACCTTC.

The sample holds many counts of this clonotype. The V and J genes are TRBV12-3 or TRBV12-4 and TRBJ2-5; D call uncertain. This CDR3 is built from 13 residues. Deletions cut 2 bases from V and 5 bases from J, with 9 bases between. The CDR3 spells CASSLWIGETQYF. As DNA, the CDR3 is TGTGCCAGCAGTTTATGGATAGGGGAGACCCAGTACTTC.

Points on this clonotype: This could be a read error, since a much larger clone is one nucleotide away. The rearrangement uses TRBV29-1 and TRBJ2-7, with D possibly matching TRBD2 (6 bases). Germline assignment: CDR1 SQVTM and CDR2 ANQGSEA. The CDR3 sequence is 14 residues long. V dropped 3 bases and J dropped 1 base, with 13 bases sitting between them. CDR3 nucleotide sequence: TGCAGCGTTGAGGACGGGAGCAAGTCCTACGAGCAGTACTTC. Translating gives CSVEDGSKSYEQYF.

With respect to this clonotype: With a much larger clone just one base away, this may be a read error. The chain recombines TRBV7-2 with TRBJ2-5, with 12 bases matching TRBD2. Losses at the gene ends were 5 bases for V and 5 bases for J; bases not matched to a gene: 6. Germline CDR1 reads SGHTA; CDR2 reads FQGNSA. This CDR3 contains 15 residues. CDR3 protein: CASSRTSGVRETQYF. CDR3 nucleotides: TGTGCCAGCAGCCGGACTAGCGGGGTCCGGGAGACCCAGTACTTC.

This clonotype was detected ten times or more. The rearrangement uses TRBV20-1 and TRBJ1-5; D is possibly TRBD1 (6 bases). CDR3 size: 14 residues. V lost 6 bases, J lost 5 bases, and 17 bases lay in between. CDR1 DFQATT and CDR2 SNEGSKA come from the germline V gene (reference sequence). The CDR3 DNA is TGCAGTGCCCCCAGGGGCGGATCCGATCAGCCCCAGCATTTT. Translation: CSAPRGGSDQPQHF.

The rearrangement links TRBV19 to TRBJ1-2; D is perhaps TRBD1 (6 bases). The CDR3 is 13 residues long. V lost 7 bases, J lost 7 bases, and 16 bases lay in between. CDR1 and CDR2 from the germline V gene are LNHDA and SQIVND (reference sequence). The CDR3 here is CASTNVGGVGYTF. CDR3 bases: TGTGCCAGTACCAACGTGGGGGGCGTTGGCTACACCTTC.

The chain has TRBV11-2 and TRBJ2-3; no definite D call. The CDR3 totals 14 residues. The V end lost 6 bases, the J end lost 5 bases, and 15 bases lay between the germline ends. In germline, CDR1 is SGHAT, CDR2 FQNNGV. The CDR3 DNA reads as TGTGCCAGCAGTTCACGGACCAGCCAAGATACGCAGTATTTT. Its protein is CASSSRTSQDTQYF.

This clonotype came up a few times. The CDR3 bases are TGTGCCAGCAGCCAAGATCGGGCATATGGCTACACCTTC. This gives the protein CASSQDRAYGYTF. The V gene is TRBV3-1, the J gene TRBJ1-2; the D is unclear. CDR3 length equals 13 residues. The ends were cut back, 0 bases at V and 5 bases at J, with 7 bases in the middle. Per germline, CDR1 LGHDT and CDR2 YNNKEL (reference sequence).

This clonotype was detected a few times. The gene calls are TRBV29-1 and TRBJ2-3, with D uncertain. CDR1 and CDR2 (germline): SQVTM, ANQGSEA. V lost 7 bases to trimming and J lost 6 bases, with 14 bases between them. The CDR3 is 12 residues long. The CDR3 here is CSARRGGDTQYF. Here the CDR3 DNA reads TGCAGCGCCCGACGAGGTGGGGATACGCAGTATTTT.

This clonotype was recorded many times. Compared with germline, one end of the junction differs, possibly owing to a read error. The rearrangement links TRBV7-7 to TRBJ2-3; 15 positions agree with TRBD2. The germline gives CDR1 SSHAT, CDR2 FNYEAQ (reference sequence). The CDR3 runs to 17 residues. CDR3 sequence (DNA): TGTGCTAGCAGCATGGGACTAGCGGGAGGAGGCACAGATACGCAGTATTTT. Its protein is CASSMGLAGGGTDTQYF.